This T cell receptor (beta chain) was obtained from a study of T cell responses to AZD1222 COVID-19 vaccine. Clones were read by immunoSEQ multiplex PCR, and TCRdb kept only the in-frame ones, dropping some. Of some 150,000 clones listed, approximately 91% are singletons. The CDR3 covers 14 residues. Looked up from germline, CDR1 is MNHNS and CDR2 is SASEGT. V lost 0 bases, J lost 2 bases, and 7 bases lay in between. The source was peripheral blood, collected after recovery from COVID-19. This TCR was recovered from an adult who had recovered from COVID-19. The V gene is TRBV6-1, the J gene TRBJ1-2; D is unresolved. CDR3 nucleotides: TGTGCCAGCAGTGAAGCGGGTACCAACTATGGCTACACCTTC. Amino acid sequence: CASSEAGTNYGYTF.